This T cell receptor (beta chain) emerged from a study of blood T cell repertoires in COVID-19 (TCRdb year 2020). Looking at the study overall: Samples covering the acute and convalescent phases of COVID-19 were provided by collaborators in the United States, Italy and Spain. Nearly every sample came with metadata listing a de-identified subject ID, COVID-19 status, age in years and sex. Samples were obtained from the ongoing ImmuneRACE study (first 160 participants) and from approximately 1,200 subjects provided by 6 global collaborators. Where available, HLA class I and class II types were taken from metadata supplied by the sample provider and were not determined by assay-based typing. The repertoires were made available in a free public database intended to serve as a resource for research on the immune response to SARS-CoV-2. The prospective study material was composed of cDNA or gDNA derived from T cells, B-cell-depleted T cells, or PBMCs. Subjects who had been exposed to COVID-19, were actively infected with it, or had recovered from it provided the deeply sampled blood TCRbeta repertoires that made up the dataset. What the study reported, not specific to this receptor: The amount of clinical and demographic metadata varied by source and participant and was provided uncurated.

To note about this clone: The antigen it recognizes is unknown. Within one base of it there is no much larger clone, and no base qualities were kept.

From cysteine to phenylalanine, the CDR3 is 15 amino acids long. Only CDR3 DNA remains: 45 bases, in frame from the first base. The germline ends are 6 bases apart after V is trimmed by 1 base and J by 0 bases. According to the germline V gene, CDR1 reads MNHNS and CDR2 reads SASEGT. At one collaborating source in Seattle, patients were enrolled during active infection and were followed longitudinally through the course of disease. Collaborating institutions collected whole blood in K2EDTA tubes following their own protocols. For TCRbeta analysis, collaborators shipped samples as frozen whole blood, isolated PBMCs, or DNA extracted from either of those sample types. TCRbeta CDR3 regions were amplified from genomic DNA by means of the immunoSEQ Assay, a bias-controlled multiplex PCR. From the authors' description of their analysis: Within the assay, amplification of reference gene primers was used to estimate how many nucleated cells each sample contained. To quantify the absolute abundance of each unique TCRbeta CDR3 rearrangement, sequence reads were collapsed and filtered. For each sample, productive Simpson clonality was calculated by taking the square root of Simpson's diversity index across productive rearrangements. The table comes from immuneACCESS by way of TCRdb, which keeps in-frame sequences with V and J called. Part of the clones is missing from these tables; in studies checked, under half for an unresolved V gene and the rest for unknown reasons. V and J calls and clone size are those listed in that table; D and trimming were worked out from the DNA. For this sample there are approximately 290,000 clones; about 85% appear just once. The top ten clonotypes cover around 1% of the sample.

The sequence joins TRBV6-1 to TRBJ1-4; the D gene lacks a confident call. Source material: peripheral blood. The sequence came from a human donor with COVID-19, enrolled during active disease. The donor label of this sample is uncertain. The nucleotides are TGTGCCAGCAGTGAAGGGAGTGCAACTAATGAAAAACTGTTTTTT. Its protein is CASSEGSATNEKLFF.